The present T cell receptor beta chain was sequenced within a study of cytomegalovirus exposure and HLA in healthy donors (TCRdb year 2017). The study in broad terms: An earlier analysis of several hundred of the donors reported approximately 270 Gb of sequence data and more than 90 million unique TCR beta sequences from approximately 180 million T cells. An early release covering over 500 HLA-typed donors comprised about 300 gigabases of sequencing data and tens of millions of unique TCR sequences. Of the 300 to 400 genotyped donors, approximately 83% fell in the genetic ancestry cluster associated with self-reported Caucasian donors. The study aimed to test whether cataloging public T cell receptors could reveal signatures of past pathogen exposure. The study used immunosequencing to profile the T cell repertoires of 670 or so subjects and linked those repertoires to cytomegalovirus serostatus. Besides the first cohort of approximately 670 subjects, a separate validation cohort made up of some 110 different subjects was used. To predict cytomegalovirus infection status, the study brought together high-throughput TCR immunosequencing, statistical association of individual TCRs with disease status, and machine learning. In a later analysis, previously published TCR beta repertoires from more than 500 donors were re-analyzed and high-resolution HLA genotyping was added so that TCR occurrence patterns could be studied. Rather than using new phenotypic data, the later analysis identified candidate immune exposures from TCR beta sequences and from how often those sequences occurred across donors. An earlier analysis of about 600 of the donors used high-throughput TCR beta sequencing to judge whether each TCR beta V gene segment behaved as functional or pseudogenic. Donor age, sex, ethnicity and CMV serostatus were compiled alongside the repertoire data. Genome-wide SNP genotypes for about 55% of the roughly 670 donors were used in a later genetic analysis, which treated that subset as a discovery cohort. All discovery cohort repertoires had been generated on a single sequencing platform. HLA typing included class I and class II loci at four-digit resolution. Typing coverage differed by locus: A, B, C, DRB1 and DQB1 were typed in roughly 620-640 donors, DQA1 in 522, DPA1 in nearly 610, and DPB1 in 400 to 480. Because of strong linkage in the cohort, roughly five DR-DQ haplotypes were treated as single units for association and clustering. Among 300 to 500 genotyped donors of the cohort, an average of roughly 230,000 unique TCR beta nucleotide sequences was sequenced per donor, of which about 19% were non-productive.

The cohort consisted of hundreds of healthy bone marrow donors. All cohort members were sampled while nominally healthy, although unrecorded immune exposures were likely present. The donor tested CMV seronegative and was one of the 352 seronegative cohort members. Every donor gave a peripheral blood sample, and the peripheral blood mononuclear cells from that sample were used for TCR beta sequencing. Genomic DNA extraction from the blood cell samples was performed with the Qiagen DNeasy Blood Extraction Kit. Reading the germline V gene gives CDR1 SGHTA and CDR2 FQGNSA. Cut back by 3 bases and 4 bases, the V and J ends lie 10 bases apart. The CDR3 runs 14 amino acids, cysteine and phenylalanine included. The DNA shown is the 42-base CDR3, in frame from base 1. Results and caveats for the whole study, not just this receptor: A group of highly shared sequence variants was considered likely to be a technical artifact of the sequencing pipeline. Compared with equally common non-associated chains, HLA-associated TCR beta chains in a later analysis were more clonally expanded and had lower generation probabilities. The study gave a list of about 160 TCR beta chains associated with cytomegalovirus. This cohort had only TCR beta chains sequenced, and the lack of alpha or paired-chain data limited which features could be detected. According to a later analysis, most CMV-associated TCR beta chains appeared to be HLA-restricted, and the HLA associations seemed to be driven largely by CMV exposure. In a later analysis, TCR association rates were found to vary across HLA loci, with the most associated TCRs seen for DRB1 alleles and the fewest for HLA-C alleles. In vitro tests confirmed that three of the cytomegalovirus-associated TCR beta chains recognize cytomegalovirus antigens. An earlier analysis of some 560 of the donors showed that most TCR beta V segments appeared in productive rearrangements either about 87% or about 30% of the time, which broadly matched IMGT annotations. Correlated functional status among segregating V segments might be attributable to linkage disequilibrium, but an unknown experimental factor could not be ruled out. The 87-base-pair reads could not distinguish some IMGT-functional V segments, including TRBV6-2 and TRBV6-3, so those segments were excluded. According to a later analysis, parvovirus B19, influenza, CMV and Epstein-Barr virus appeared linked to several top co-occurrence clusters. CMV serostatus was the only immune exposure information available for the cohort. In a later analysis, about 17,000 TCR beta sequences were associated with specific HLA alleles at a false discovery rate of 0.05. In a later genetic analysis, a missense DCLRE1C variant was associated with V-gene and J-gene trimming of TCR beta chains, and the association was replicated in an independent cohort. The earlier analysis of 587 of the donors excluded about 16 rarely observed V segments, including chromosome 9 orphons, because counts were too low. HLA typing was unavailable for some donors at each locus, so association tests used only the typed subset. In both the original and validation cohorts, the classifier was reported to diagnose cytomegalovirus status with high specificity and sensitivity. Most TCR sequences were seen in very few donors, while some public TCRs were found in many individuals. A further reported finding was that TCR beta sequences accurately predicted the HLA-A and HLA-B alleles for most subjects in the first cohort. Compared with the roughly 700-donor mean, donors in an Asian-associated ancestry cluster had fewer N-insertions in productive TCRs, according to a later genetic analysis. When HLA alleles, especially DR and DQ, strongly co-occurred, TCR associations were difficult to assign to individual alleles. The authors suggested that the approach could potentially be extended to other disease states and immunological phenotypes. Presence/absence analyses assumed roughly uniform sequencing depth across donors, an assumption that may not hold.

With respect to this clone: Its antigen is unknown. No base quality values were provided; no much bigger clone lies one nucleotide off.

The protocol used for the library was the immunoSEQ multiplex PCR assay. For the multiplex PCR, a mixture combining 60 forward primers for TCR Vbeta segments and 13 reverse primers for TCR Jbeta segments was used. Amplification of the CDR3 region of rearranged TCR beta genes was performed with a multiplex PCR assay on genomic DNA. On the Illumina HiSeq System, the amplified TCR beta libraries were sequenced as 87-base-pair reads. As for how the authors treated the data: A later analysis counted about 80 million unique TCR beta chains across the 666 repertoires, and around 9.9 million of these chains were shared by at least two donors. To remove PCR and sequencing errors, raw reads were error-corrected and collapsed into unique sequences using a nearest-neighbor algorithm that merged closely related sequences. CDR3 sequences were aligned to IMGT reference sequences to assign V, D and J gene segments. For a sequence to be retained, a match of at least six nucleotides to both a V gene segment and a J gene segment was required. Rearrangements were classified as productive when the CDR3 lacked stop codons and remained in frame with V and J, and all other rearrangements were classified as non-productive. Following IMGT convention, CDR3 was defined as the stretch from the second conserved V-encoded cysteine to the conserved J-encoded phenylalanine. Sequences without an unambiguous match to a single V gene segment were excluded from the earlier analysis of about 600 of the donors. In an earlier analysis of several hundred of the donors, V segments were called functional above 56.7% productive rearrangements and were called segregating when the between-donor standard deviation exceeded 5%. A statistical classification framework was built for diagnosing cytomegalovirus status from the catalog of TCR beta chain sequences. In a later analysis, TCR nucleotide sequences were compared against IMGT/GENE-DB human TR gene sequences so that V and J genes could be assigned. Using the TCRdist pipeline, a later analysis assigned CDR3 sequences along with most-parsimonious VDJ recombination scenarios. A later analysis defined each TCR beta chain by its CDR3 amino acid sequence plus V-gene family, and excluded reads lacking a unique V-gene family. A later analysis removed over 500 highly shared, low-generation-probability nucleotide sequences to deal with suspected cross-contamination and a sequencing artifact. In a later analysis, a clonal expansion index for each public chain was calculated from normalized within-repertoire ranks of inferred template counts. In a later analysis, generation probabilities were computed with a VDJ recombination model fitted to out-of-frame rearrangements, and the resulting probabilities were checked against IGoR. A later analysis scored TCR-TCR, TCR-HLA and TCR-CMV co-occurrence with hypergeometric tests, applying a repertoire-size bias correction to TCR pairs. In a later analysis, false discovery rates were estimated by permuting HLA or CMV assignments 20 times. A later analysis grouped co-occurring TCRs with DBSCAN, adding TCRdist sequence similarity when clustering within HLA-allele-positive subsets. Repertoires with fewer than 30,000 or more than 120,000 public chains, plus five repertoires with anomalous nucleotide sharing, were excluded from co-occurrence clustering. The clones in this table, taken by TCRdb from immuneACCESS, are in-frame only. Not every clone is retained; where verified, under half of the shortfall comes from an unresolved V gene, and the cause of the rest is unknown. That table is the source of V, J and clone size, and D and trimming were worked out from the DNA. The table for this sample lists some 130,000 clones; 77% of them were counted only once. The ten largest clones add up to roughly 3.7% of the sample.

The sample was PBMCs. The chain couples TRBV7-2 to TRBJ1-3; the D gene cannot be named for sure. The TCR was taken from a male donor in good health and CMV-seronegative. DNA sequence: TGTGCCAGCAGCTTGGACTTCATCGGAAACACCATATATTTT. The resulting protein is CASSLDFIGNTIYF.